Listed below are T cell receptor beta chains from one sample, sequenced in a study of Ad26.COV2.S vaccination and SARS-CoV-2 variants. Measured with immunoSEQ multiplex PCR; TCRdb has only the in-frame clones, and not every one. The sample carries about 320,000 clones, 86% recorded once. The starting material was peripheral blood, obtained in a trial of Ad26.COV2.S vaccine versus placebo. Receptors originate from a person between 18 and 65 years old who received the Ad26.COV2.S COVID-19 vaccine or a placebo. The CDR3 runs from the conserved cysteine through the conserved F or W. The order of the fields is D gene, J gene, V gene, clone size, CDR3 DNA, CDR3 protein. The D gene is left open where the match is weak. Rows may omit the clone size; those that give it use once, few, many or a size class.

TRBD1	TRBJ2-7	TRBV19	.	TGTGCCAGTAGTACACCGGGGGACAGGGCCCACGAGCAGTACTTC	CASSTPGDRAHEQYF
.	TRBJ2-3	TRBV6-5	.	TGTGCCAGCTTAGGTCCTCGATGGACAGATACGCAGTATTTT	CASLGPRWTDTQYF
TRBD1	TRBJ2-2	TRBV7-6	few	TGTGCCAGCAGCTTACAACAGGGGGCCGGGGAGCTGTTTTTT	CASSLQQGAGELFF
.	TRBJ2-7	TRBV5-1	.	TGCGCCAGCAGAGGGACTTACGGGCTGGCGGGCGAGCAGTACTTC	CASRGTYGLAGEQYF
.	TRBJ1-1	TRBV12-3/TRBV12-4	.	TGTGCCAGCAGTTTTTACGATGAAGCTTTCTTT	CASSFYDEAFF
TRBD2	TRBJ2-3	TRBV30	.	TGTGCCTGGAGCGCTGGGCTAGCGGGGAGAAGGGATACGCAGTATTTT	CAWSAGLAGRRDTQYF
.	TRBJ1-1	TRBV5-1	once	TGCGCCAGCAGCTTTAGTAACACTGAAGCTTTCTTT	CASSFSNTEAFF
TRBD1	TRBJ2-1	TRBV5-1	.	TGCGCCAGCAGCCAGGGACAGGGGGGCCATGAGCAGTTCTTC	CASSQGQGGHEQFF
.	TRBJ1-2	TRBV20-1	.	TGCGGCCGATCGGGCTTTAGCGGCTACACCTTC	CGRSGFSGYTF
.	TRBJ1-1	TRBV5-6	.	TGTGCCAGCAGCACCCATAGGAACACTGAAGCTTTCTTT	CASSTHRNTEAFF
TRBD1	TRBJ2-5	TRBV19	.	TGTGCCAGTAGTATGTACTCCGGGACAGGGCGTCAAGAGACCCAGTACTTC	CASSMYSGTGRQETQYF
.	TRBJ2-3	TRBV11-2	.	TGTGCCAGCAGCTTAGGACAGGTCCTCACAGATACGCAGTATTTT	CASSLGQVLTDTQYF
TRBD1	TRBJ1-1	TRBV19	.	TGTGCCAGTAGTAAGGGAGGGACAGCCATTGAAGCTTTCTTT	CASSKGGTAIEAFF
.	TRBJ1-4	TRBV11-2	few	TGTGCCAGCAGCTCGGAGGGCCCGGGCTTTCGGGAAAAACTGTTTTTT	CASSSEGPGFREKLFF
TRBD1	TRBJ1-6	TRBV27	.	TGTGCCAGCAGCAGACCCGGGACAGGGGCTTCACCCCTCCACTTT	CASSRPGTGASPLHF
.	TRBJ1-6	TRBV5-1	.	TGCGCCAGCAGCCGGCTGGGGGCGCAAAATTCACCCCTCCACTTT	CASSRLGAQNSPLHF
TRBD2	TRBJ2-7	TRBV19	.	TGTGCCAGTAGTATACCTGGGGGGGATAGCAAGCAGTACTTC	CASSIPGGDSKQYF